The 30 T cell receptor beta chains below come from one sample, sequenced in a study of T cells in women clearing cervical HPV infection (dated 2018 in TCRdb). The library was prepared using the immunoSEQ multiplex PCR assay. Held by TCRdb, this immuneACCESS table contains in-frame sequences only and omits some clones. Under half of the omission traces to an unresolved V gene where checked; the cause of the rest is unknown. This sample's table carries about 25,000 clones. Clones ranked in the top ten supply roughly 5.3% of the sample. The sample comprised blood buffy coat. The origin of the receptors is a woman between 18 and 70 years old with a cervical HPV16 infection that either progressed to CIN3+ or cleared (not recorded which).

Notes on this clone: The observed sequence ends 3 residues before the CDR3 terminus, with the missing tail filled in from the germline J gene. V usage is TRBV18 and J usage is TRBJ2-3, with D perhaps TRBD1 (6 bases). The germline V gene encodes CDR1 KGHSH and CDR2 LQKENI. This CDR3 has 12 residues. The DNA read from the CDR3 is TGTGCCAGCGCCGGGACAAATCAGCCG. Protein sequence: CASAGTNQP. The whole CDR3 reads CASAGTNQPQYF.

For this clone: The read ends 3 residues before the CDR3 terminus; that terminus is restored from the germline J gene. The chain uses TRBV5-5 and TRBJ2-7, with TRBD1 identical over 8 bases. CDR3 length equals 15 residues. Looked up from germline, CDR1 is SGHKS and CDR2 is YYEKEE (reference sequence). The J segment lost 2 bases and the V segment lost 4 bases, leaving 8 bases of the junction unmatched. CDR3 bases read: TGTGCCAGCAGCCTCAGGGGGCAAGATACCTACGAG. Encoded protein: CASSLRGQDTYE. The full CDR3 protein reads CASSLRGQDTYEQYF.

In the case of this clone: The read finishes 3 residues shy of the CDR3 end, and the germline J gene is used to complete it. V is TRBV23-1 and J is TRBJ1-2; 7 bases fit TRBD1. TRBV23-1 is known as an ORF, though its function is uncertain. This CDR3 comprises 15 residues. Trimming took 4 bases from V and 3 from J; bases not matched to a gene: 8. The CDR3 spells CASSLVDRVYYGYTF. CDR3 DNA, as far as it was read: TGCGCCAGCAGTCTAGTCGACAGGGTTTACTATGGC.

As regards this clone: The read terminates 3 residues ahead of where the CDR3 ends, so the germline J gene completes it. V and J are TRBV5-1 and TRBJ2-7, with 12 nucleotides matching TRBD2. Per germline, CDR1 SGHRS and CDR2 YFSETQ. V trimming: 4 bases; J trimming: 3 bases; junction bases outside the gene matches: 8. This CDR3 is built from 16 residues. The covered CDR3 bases are TGCGCCAGCAGCCCCAGGACTAGCGGGATTGTCTACGAG. Translation gives CASSPRTSGIVYE. The whole CDR3 is CASSPRTSGIVYEQYF.

In regard to this clone: The observed sequence ends 3 residues before the CDR3 terminus, with the missing tail filled in from the germline J gene. The chain has TRBV5-4 and TRBJ2-3; 7 nucleotides line up with TRBD2. V was pared by 5 bases and J by 3 bases, with 9 bases of the junction left unmatched. The CDR3 extends over 15 amino acids. Germline CDR1 and CDR2: SGHNT and YYREEE (reference sequence). The chain's CDR3 is CASRASGIGTDTQYF. The part of the CDR3 DNA that was read is TGTGCCAGCAGGGCGAGCGGGATCGGAACAGATACG.

A note on this clone: The CDR3 end is not reached by the read, which stops 3 residues before it; the germline J gene fills it in. The chain uses TRBV18 and TRBJ1-2; no clear D. The CDR3 runs to 14 residues. Germline loops: CDR1 KGHSH, CDR2 LQKENI. This chain's CDR3 is CASSPLNSLYDYTF. The covered CDR3 bases are TGTGCCAGCTCACCCCTAAACAGCCTATACGAC.

Turning to this clone: The read is 3 residues too short to cover the CDR3 end, so that end is filled in from the germline J gene. V is TRBV2 and J is TRBJ2-1, with D possibly matching TRBD2 (5 bases). The CDR3 sequence is 15 residues long. V gave up 4 bases and J gave up 0 bases, with 10 bases separating them. Germline values: CDR1 SNHLY, CDR2 FYNNEI. CDR3 DNA, as far as it was read: TGTGCCAGCAGTGTTCAGCGGCCCTCCTACAATGAG. This sequence encodes CASSVQRPSYNE. In full, the CDR3 is CASSVQRPSYNEQFF. The complete variable domain, with remaining parts taken from reference TRBV2 and TRBJ2-1, reads EPEVTQTPSHQVTQMGQEVILRCVPISNHLYFYWYRQILGQKVEFLVSFYNNEISEKSEIFDDQFSVERPDGSNFTLKIRSTKLEDSAMYFCASSVQRPSYNEQFFGPGTRLTVL.

With regard to this clone: The read gets to within 3 residues of the CDR3 end, and the germline J gene fills in the rest. The rearrangement links TRBV12-3 or TRBV12-4 to TRBJ2-1; the match to TRBD2 covers 10 bases. V lost 8 bases and J lost 7; bases outside the gene matches: 11. This CDR3 contains 15 residues. The sequenced CDR3 bases are TGTGCCAGCTACGGGGGGCTAGCGGGAGCAAATGAG. Its protein product is CASYGGLAGANE. From start to end, the CDR3 is CASYGGLAGANEQFF.

With respect to this clone: Read data end 3 residues before the CDR3 end; the end is taken from the germline J gene. The rearrangement joins TRBV10-2 to TRBJ2-3; D may be TRBD1 or TRBD2 (5 bases each). The CDR3 runs to 16 residues. Germline CDR1 WSHSY, CDR2 SAAADI. The CDR3 spells CASSVGPGRGDETQYF. The sequenced CDR3 bases are TGCGCCAGCAGTGTAGGGCCCGGAAGGGGAGACGAGACG.

On this clone itself: The CDR3 end is not reached by the read, which stops 3 residues before it; the germline J gene fills it in. J is TRBJ1-2 and V is TRBV19, with 8 nucleotides matching TRBD1. CDR3 length: 14 amino acids. Germline V gene data show CDR1 as LNHDA and CDR2 as SQIVND (reference sequence). Partial CDR3 DNA: TGTGCCAGTAGTGTGATGACAGGGGAAGGCGAC. Residues: CASSVMTGEGD. The whole CDR3 reads CASSVMTGEGDYTF.

Details on this clone: The read ends 3 residues early relative to the CDR3; the germline J gene fills the gap. The chain joins TRBV18 to TRBJ2-2, with 8 bases matching TRBD2. There are 21 residues in the CDR3. V was clipped by 1 base and J by 0 bases; unmatched bases: 16. CDR1 and CDR2 (germline): KGHSH, LQKENI. CDR3 sequence: CASSPLRDGGTRTTNTGELFF. Partial CDR3 DNA: TGTGCCAGCTCACCACTCCGGGACGGAGGGACTAGGACCACGAACACCGGGGAG.

Points on this clone: The read halts 3 residues ahead of the CDR3 end, with the missing end drawn from the germline J gene. The rearrangement joins TRBV19 to TRBJ1-4; 7 positions agree with TRBD1. Germline CDR1 is LNHDA and CDR2 is SQIVND (reference sequence). This CDR3 spans 14 amino acids. V shed 4 bases and J 8 bases; nucleotides not matched to a gene: 7. CDR3 in amino acids: CASSNRQGEEKLFF. The sequenced CDR3 bases are TGTGCCAGTAGTAACCGACAGGGAGAGGAAAAA.

By frequency, this clone registers medium-sized. The missing CDR3 end, 3 residues past where the read stops, is filled in from the germline J gene. The chain has TRBV10-3 and TRBJ2-3; 11 bases agree with TRBD2. Germline lookup yields CDR1 ENHRY and CDR2 SYGVKD. CDR3 size: 17 residues. Trimming at V came to 3 bases and at J to 0 bases, leaving 5 bases not matched to a gene. Incomplete CDR3 DNA: TGTGCCATCAGTGATATGACTAGCGGGGAAAGCACAGATACG. Protein sequence: CAISDMTSGESTDT. The CDR3 as a whole reads CAISDMTSGESTDTQYF.

Concerning this clone: Read sequence stops 3 residues before the CDR3 end, and the germline J gene provides the missing end. This sequence joins TRBV10-3 and TRBJ2-3; 14 bases match TRBD2. Germline CDR1 and CDR2: ENHRY and SYGVKD. The CDR3 has 15 residues. The sequenced CDR3 bases are TGTGCCATCAGTGCCCGACTAGCGGGGGGGGAGACG. It yields the protein CAISARLAGGET. The full CDR3 protein is CAISARLAGGETQYF.

As regards this clone: The DNA ends 3 residues before the CDR3 does, and the rest of the CDR3 is filled in from the germline J gene. The chain joins TRBV10-3 to TRBJ1-4, with TRBD1 identical over 11 bases. Germline values: CDR1 ENHRY, CDR2 SYGVKD. The CDR3 length is 16 residues. Losses at the gene ends were 6 bases for V and 0 bases for J; bases not matched to a gene: 3. CDR3 DNA, as far as it was read: TGTGCCATCAGCCCGGGACAGGGGGCAACTAATGAAAAA. It yields the protein CAISPGQGATNEK. The whole CDR3 protein reads CAISPGQGATNEKLFF.

Comments on this clone: The sequenced fragment ends 3 residues before the CDR3 boundary, so the rest is inferred from the germline J gene. Other DNA sequences in the same sample also yield this CDR3. The chain employs TRBV18 and TRBJ2-7; maybe TRBD2 (6 bases). The germline V and J ends were trimmed by 2 bases and 0 bases, with 11 bases remaining between them. Germline V gene lookup returns CDR1 KGHSH and CDR2 LQKENI. The CDR3 totals 15 residues. The CDR3 loop reads CASSPFGRDSYEQYF. The covered CDR3 bases are TGTGCCAGCTCACCATTCGGGCGGGACTCCTACGAG.

With regard to this clone: From the germline J gene comes the end of the CDR3, since the read stops 3 residues before it. This chain connects TRBV7-6 to TRBJ1-2; no reliable D call. This CDR3 is built from 16 residues. Looked up from germline, CDR1 is SGHVS and CDR2 is FNYEAQ. The chain's CDR3 is CASSLTSGRATDTYTF. The CDR3 bases that were read are TGTGCCAGCAGCTTAACTAGCGGGAGGGCCACAGATACC.

CDR3 amino acids: CASSPGLTYEQYF. The CDR3 bases that were read are TGTGCCAGTAGTCCGGGACTAACCTACGAG. This rearrangement joins TRBV19 to TRBJ2-7; TRBD2 agrees at 7 bases. The DNA ends 3 residues before the CDR3 does, and the rest of the CDR3 is filled in from the germline J gene. V shed 5 bases and J 2 bases; nucleotides not matched to a gene: 3. The V gene's germline CDR1 is LNHDA and CDR2 SQIVND (reference sequence). This CDR3 contains 13 residues.

A word on this clone: The read gets to within 3 residues of the CDR3 end, and the germline J gene fills in the rest. This rearrangement joins TRBV7-6 to TRBJ1-2, with 7 bases matching TRBD1. CDR3 size: 15 residues. Per the germline V gene, CDR1 is SGHVS and CDR2 is FNYEAQ. The CDR3 bases that were read are TGTGCCAGCAGCTTAGCAGGGGGCCTATCCTACGAC. Its protein is CASSLAGGLSYD. The full CDR3 sequence reads CASSLAGGLSYDYTF.

Details on this clone: The read terminates 3 residues ahead of where the CDR3 ends, so the germline J gene completes it. V usage is TRBV6-1 and J usage is TRBJ1-2, with TRBD1 as a possible D gene (5 bases). The germline V gene encodes CDR1 MNHNS and CDR2 SASEGT. The length of the CDR3 is 13 residues. This CDR3 is CASSEGLNNDYTF. The CDR3 bases that were read are TGTGCCAGCAGTGAGGGACTAAACAATGAC.

The covered CDR3 bases are TGCGCCAGCAGCTTGGTACAGGGTGACACCGGGGAG. It specifies CASSLVQGDTGE. The entire CDR3 is CASSLVQGDTGELFF. The genes are TRBV5-1 and TRBJ2-2; a possible D gene is TRBD1 (6 bases). The read gets to within 3 residues of the CDR3 end, and the germline J gene fills in the rest. Germline V gene sequence: CDR1 SGHRS, CDR2 YFSETQ. V lost 0 bases and J 3 bases, leaving 9 bases between the germline ends. This CDR3 has 15 amino acids.

Points on this clone: Read coverage stops 3 residues before the CDR3 terminus; the germline J gene supplies the remainder. The rearrangement uses TRBV7-9 and TRBJ2-7; 7 nucleotides match TRBD1. The CDR3 is made up of 14 amino acids. Germline-derived CDR1 and CDR2 are SEHNR and FQNEAQ (reference sequence). Trimming at V came to 5 bases and at J to 1 base, leaving 5 bases not matched to a gene. The covered CDR3 bases are TGTGCCAGCAGCCCCGCAGGGGGTTCCTACGAG. This encodes CASSPAGGSYE. The CDR3 in its entirety is CASSPAGGSYEQYF.

As regards this clone: The read stops 3 residues short of the end of the CDR3; the missing end is completed from the germline J gene. The V and J genes are TRBV30 and TRBJ1-4; 8 bases fit TRBD1. Germline-derived CDR1 and CDR2 are GTSNPN and SVGIG (reference sequence). CDR3 length: 14 amino acids. The sequenced part of the CDR3 DNA is TGTGCCTGGAGTACGGGACAGGAAGGCTCACCA. It yields the protein CAWSTGQEGSP. The entire CDR3 sequence reads CAWSTGQEGSPLFF. Combining the CDR3 with reference TRBV30 and TRBJ1-4 gives the whole variable domain SQTIHQWPATLVQPVGSPLSLECTVEGTSNPNLYWYRQAAGRGLQLLFYSVGIGQISSEVPQNLSASRPQDRQFILSSKKLLLSDSGFYLCAWSTGQEGSPLFFGSGTQLSVL.

Comment on this clone: The read falls 3 residues short of the CDR3 end, and the missing part is taken from the germline J gene. This chain joins TRBV3-1 (or the pseudogene TRBV3-2) and TRBJ2-4; D is undetermined. The CDR3 runs to 12 residues. The germline V gene encodes CDR1 LGHDT and CDR2 YNNKEL (reference sequence). Trimming removed 0 bases at V and 7 bases at J, with 4 bases between. The sequenced CDR3 bases are TGTGCCAGCAGCCAAGATGCGAACATT. It codes for CASSQDANI. In full, the CDR3 reads CASSQDANIQYF.

Concerning this clone: The read terminates 3 residues ahead of where the CDR3 ends, so the germline J gene completes it. V is TRBV9 and J is TRBJ2-3; D might be TRBD1 (5 bases). This CDR3 has 16 residues. V was pared by 0 bases and J by 3 bases, with 14 bases between. Germline V gene data show CDR1 as SGDLS and CDR2 as YYNGEE. The CDR3 loop is CASSVEGAGLTDTQYF. The covered CDR3 bases are TGTGCCAGCAGCGTAGAAGGGGCAGGTTTGACAGATACG. The whole variable domain, remainder taken from reference TRBV9 and TRBJ2-3, is DSGVTQTPKHLITATGQRVTLRCSPRSGDLSVYWYQQSLDQGLQFLIQYYNGEERAKGNILERFSAQQFPDLHSELNLSSLELGDSALYFCASSVEGAGLTDTQYFGPGTRLTVL.

On this clone: The read comes to an end 3 residues before the CDR3 does, leaving the germline J gene to fill in the end. The rearrangement joins TRBV7-6 to TRBJ2-5; 7 bases line up with TRBD2. The CDR3 has 13 residues. CDR1 is SGHVS, CDR2 FNYEAQ, per germline. V trimming: 6 bases; J trimming: 1 base; junction bases outside the gene matches: 2. Here the CDR3 reads CASRSGGQETQYF. Incomplete CDR3 DNA: TGTGCCAGCAGATCGGGGGGCCAAGAGACC.

A word on this clone: The CDR3 goes on 3 residues after the read ends, and that part is filled in from the germline J gene. This chain uses TRBV11-2 with TRBJ2-1; D is perhaps TRBD2 (6 bases). The CDR3 contains 15 residues. The V end lost 1 base, the J end lost 7 bases, and 14 bases lay between the germline ends. The V gene's germline CDR1 is SGHAT and CDR2 FQNNGV. The CDR3 here is CASSLGLGAGNEQFF. The CDR3 bases that were read are TGTGCCAGCAGCTTAGGGTTGGGTGCGGGGAATGAG.

Comment on this clone: One end of the junction does not line up with germline, which may come from a read error. The missing CDR3 end, 3 residues past where the read stops, is filled in from the germline J gene. This sequence joins TRBV7-7 and TRBJ2-7; the D gene is possibly TRBD2 (6 bases). The CDR3 length is 13 residues. CDR1 and CDR2 (germline): SSHAT, FNYEAQ (reference sequence). CDR3: CASSKGLGYEQYF. CDR3 DNA (partial): TGTGCTAGCAGCAAGGGACTGGGCTACGAG.

To note about this clone: The read gets to within 3 residues of the CDR3 end, and the germline J gene fills in the rest. V is TRBV19 and J is TRBJ1-2, with D possibly TRBD1 on 6 matching bases. From germline, CDR1 is LNHDA and CDR2 SQIVND (reference sequence). The CDR3 contains 15 residues. CDR3 sequence: CASSKSPGGGTGYTF. The sequenced part of the CDR3 DNA is TGTGCCAGTAGTAAATCGCCGGGGGGAGGGACAGGC.

This clone is identified as medium-sized from frequency. The CDR3 goes on 3 residues after the read ends, and that part is filled in from the germline J gene. The gene calls are TRBV13 and TRBJ2-3; a possible D gene is TRBD2 (6 bases). This CDR3 is built from 19 residues. Trimming stripped 5 bases from V and 0 bases from J, with 24 bases between. Germline CDR1 reads PRHDT; CDR2 reads FYEKMQ (reference sequence). The covered CDR3 bases are TGTGCCAGCAGCCCAGCTAGCGTGACGGGTCCCGATAGCACAGATACG. It encodes CASSPASVTGPDSTDT. The CDR3 in full is CASSPASVTGPDSTDTQYF.